This TCR beta chain emerged from a study of blood T cell repertoires in COVID-19. Study in general: Samples came from the United States, Italy and Spain, spanning acute and convalescent COVID-19. T cells, B-cell-depleted T cells, or PBMCs provided the cDNA or gDNA that served as material.

Original analysis: Estimation of nucleated cell counts relied on the amplification of reference gene primers. Profiling relied on immunoSEQ multiplex PCR, and the TCRdb table lists in-frame clones only, not all of them. The V and J calls and the clone size are those of that table, but D and trimming were determined from the DNA. The sample has approximately 19,000 clones; about 81% are singletons. The CDR3 contains 14 residues. CDR1 and CDR2 (germline): LGHNT, FRNRAP. The V end was cut by 5 bases, the J end by 5 bases, with 15 bases between. The TCR comes from a man aged 60 to 75 with acute or convalescent COVID-19. Material for sequencing was peripheral blood. The gene calls are TRBV12-5 and TRBJ2-5, with D possibly being TRBD1 (7 bases). CDR3 in amino acids: CASGPGQEGETQYF. CDR3 sequence (DNA): TGTGCTAGTGGTCCAGGACAGGAGGGGGAGACCCAGTACTTC.